Listed here are 3 T cell receptor beta chains from one sample, sequenced in a study of cytomegalovirus exposure and HLA in healthy donors. PCR was performed using 60 Vbeta and 13 Jbeta primers. Using immunoSEQ multiplex PCR, the repertoire was profiled, and TCRdb retains in-frame clones only, with some absent. This sample has approximately 200,000 clones; about 81% occur once, and the top ten carry about 2%. Sequencing was performed on PBMCs. The receptor set was obtained from a woman between 18 and 29 years old in good health and CMV-seropositive.

The chain uses TRBV20-1 and TRBJ2-5; unclear D gene. V was shortened by 6 bases and J by 4 bases, with 9 bases between the two germline ends. Germline CDR1 reads DFQATT; CDR2 reads SNEGSKA (reference sequence). The CDR3 has 11 amino acids. The CDR3 sequence is CSASVPETQYF. The CDR3 nucleotides read TGCAGTGCCTCCGTCCCAGAGACCCAGTACTTC.

The gene calls are TRBV6-1 and TRBJ2-7; a weak D match, TRBD1 (6 bases). There are 13 residues in the CDR3. Germline V gene sequence: CDR1 MNHNS, CDR2 SASEGT. The V end was cut by 11 bases, the J end by 6 bases, with 20 bases between. DNA for the CDR3: TGTGCCTCTACACGAGTGCCAGGGGCCGAGCAGTACGTC. It encodes CASTRVPGAEQYV.

The chain is built from TRBV27 and TRBJ2-4, with 8 bases matching TRBD1. Germline V gene data show CDR1 as MNHEY and CDR2 as SMNVEV (reference sequence). The V and J ends lost 2 bases and 4 bases, in that order; junction bases with no gene match: 1. The CDR3 length is 14 residues. This chain's CDR3 is CASSLGTGKNIQYF. The DNA of the CDR3 is TGTGCCAGCAGTTTAGGGACAGGAAAAAACATTCAGTACTTC.